This T cell receptor (beta chain) was captured in a study of shared clonotypes between healthy human individuals. Study-level points and caveats: Specimens sampled were limited to blood, with tissue repertoires likely differing.

Concerning this clone: Its target is not known.

CD4+ cells were split into CD45RA+ naive and CD45RA-negative memory subsets. The authors ran the assay at deep level. Here immunoSEQ multiplex PCR was the method, and the copy in TCRdb shows in-frame clones only, minus some. Here the sample spans about 1.5 million clones, approximately 98% being singletons. This TCR was sampled from a man aged 30-40 years in good health. Sequencing was carried out using naive CD4+ T cells sorted from blood. Sample subset: CD45RA+ positively selected.

In DNA form, the CDR3 reads TGCGCCAGCAGCCAAGTCGGAAGGGGGCACACAGATACGCAGTATTTT. Its translation is CASSQVGRGHTDTQYF. The chain couples TRBV4-3 to TRBJ2-3, with 7 bases aligning to TRBD1. After removal of 1 base from V and 2 bases from J, the junction contained 6 bases not matched to a gene. The CDR3 loop spans 16 amino acids. Germline CDR1 reads LGHNA; CDR2 reads YSLEER.